The rows below give T cell receptor beta chains drawn from one sample of a study of shared T cell receptors in the human thymus. Some clones are missing from TCRdb's copy, which holds only in-frame ones; the method was immunoSEQ multiplex PCR. Here the sample spans about 660,000 clones, approximately 89% being singletons. This sample also belongs to another study, concerning human thymus T cells.

Sequenced sample: thymocytes. Every receptor here comes from a boy under three years old with a congenital heart defect. The CDR3 runs from the conserved cysteine through the conserved F or W. The order of the fields is V gene, CDR3 length, J gene, D gene, CDR3 DNA, CDR3 protein. A D gene is named only where the DNA matches it firmly.

TRBV5-5	13	TRBJ2-7	TRBD1	TGTGCCAGCAGTCTGACAGGGTTTGACGAGCAGTACTTC	CASSLTGFDEQYF
TRBV5-1	16	TRBJ2-3	TRBD1	TGCGCCAGCAGCAACCGGGACAGCCTATTCACAGATACGCAGTATTTT	CASSNRDSLFTDTQYF
TRBV6-5	15	TRBJ2-7	TRBD2	TGTGCCAGCAGCTCTGGACTAGCGGGGAGCTACGAGCAGTACTTC	CASSSGLAGSYEQYF
TRBV14	14	TRBJ2-7	.	TGTGCCAGCAGCTACGGACAGAGCTCCTACGAGCAGTACTTC	CASSYGQSSYEQYF
TRBV28	15	TRBJ2-7	TRBD2	TGTGCCAGCAGCCGGGGACGGGAGGGCTCCTACGAGCAGTACTTC	CASSRGREGSYEQYF
TRBV27	14	TRBJ1-5	TRBD1	TGTGCCAGCAGCCACCGACAGGGTGCCTCCAGGGAGCATTTT	CASSHRQGASREHF
TRBV4-1	14	TRBJ1-2	.	TGCGCCAGCAGCCAAGAGGGCAGGGTGAAGGGCTACACCTTC	CASSQEGRVKGYTF
TRBV4-3	20	TRBJ1-1	TRBD1	TGCGCCAGCAGCCAAGTGGGCCCCGACAGGGGATGGGCCTCGAACACTGAAGCTTTCTTT	CASSQVGPDRGWASNTEAFF
TRBV13	13	TRBJ1-2	.	TGTGCCAGCAGCTTATCCTCCCGCCGGGGCTACACCTTC	CASSLSSRRGYTF
TRBV27	15	TRBJ1-5	.	TGTGCCAGCAGTTTAGGGAGGGAGGGCAATCAGCCCCAGCATTTT	CASSLGREGNQPQHF
TRBV9	16	TRBJ2-1	TRBD2	TGTGCCAGCAGCCCAACCCGCTGGACTAGCGGGAGTTTAGAGTTCTTC	CASSPTRWTSGSLEFF
TRBV27	17	TRBJ1-1	.	TGTGCCAGCAGTTTGGGGGATCCGGGACACTTGAACACTGAAGCTTTCTTT	CASSLGDPGHLNTEAFF
TRBV5-1	13	TRBJ2-1	TRBD2	TGCGCCAGCAGGAAGGAGATGCGGGGGGACCAGTTCTTC	CASRKEMRGDQFF
TRBV7-7	17	TRBJ2-5	TRBD1	TGTGCCAGCAGCTTAAGGGGGGGACAGGGAGTTGGAGAGACCCAGTACTTC	CASSLRGGQGVGETQYF